This TCR beta chain was recovered during a study of shared T cell receptors in the human thymus. V gave up 0 bases and J gave up 6 bases, with 14 bases separating them. Germline V gene lookup returns CDR1 SGHAT and CDR2 FQNNGV. CDR3 size: 15 residues. Some clones are missing from TCRdb's copy, which holds only in-frame ones; the method was immunoSEQ multiplex PCR. The table includes hundreds of thousands of clones, around 85% detected once. This sample also belongs to another study, concerning human thymus T cells. As that study records: The study used thymus tissue resected during corrective heart surgery. Gene usage for V and J segments appeared biased in thymic and blood repertoires. Among unrelated individuals, related research reported thymic repertoires that overlapped highly.

This rearrangement joins TRBV11-2 to TRBJ1-2; D ambiguous. The receptor was derived from a girl under three years old with a congenital heart defect. The sample comprised thymocytes. The CDR3 region is CASSLDRSGCHGYTF. Written as DNA, the CDR3 is TGTGCCAGCAGCTTAGATCGTTCGGGGTGCCATGGCTACACCTTC. Full variable domain (outside the CDR3, taken from reference TRBV11-2 and TRBJ1-2): EAGVAQSPRYKIIEKRQSVAFWCNPISGHATLYWYQQILGQGPKLLIQFQNNGVVDDSQLPKDRFSAERLKGVDSTLKIQPAKLEDSAVYLCASSLDRSGCHGYTFGSGTRLTVV.